One and the same sample provided the 15 T cell receptor beta chains below, sequenced in a study of blood T cell repertoires in COVID-19 (TCRdb year 2020). The library was obtained by the immunoSEQ multiplex PCR assay. The clones in this table, taken by TCRdb from immuneACCESS, are in-frame only. Not every clone is retained; where verified, under half of the shortfall comes from an unresolved V gene, and the cause of the rest is unknown. The sample profile shows around 110,000 clones; roughly four fifths of them were found once. In total, the top ten clones hold 11% to 15% of the sample. Sequencing was performed on peripheral blood. The receptors were gathered from a woman aged 60-70 years with acute or convalescent COVID-19.

The rearrangement uses TRBV6-4 and TRBJ2-1; D is unclear. The CDR3 length is 12 residues. Germline-derived CDR1 and CDR2 are MRHNA and SNTAGT. V lost 9 bases, J lost 7 bases, and 13 bases lay in between. The CDR3 DNA is TGTGCCAGTACCCTAACTTGGAATGAGCAGTTCTTC. It codes for CASTLTWNEQFF.

This clone was detected only a few times. The rearrangement links TRBV12-5 to TRBJ1-1, with TRBD1 as a possible D gene (6 bases). CDR1 LGHNT and CDR2 FRNRAP come from the germline V gene. The V end was cut by 0 bases, the J end by 3 bases, with 11 bases between. The CDR3 covers 15 residues. CDR3 sequence (DNA): TGTGCTAGTGGTTTGGTAGGGGGTGGGGACACTGAAGCTTTCTTT. Translating it yields CASGLVGGGDTEAFF.

The chain's CDR3 is CASSVTGLDSSTDTQYF. The CDR3 coding sequence is TGTGCCAGTAGTGTGACTGGACTAGATTCTAGCACAGATACGCAGTATTTT. V gene TRBV19 combines with J gene TRBJ2-3; 7 bases agree with TRBD2. The CDR3 consists of 17 residues. CDR1 and CDR2 (germline): LNHDA, SQIVND (reference sequence). With V trimmed by 5 bases and J by 0 bases, 11 bases remained unmatched.

This clone was picked up one time. The genes are TRBV11-1 and TRBJ2-1; 10 bases match TRBD1. CDR3 size: 15 residues. The J segment lost 5 bases and the V segment lost 5 bases, leaving 6 bases of the junction unmatched. CDR1 is SGHAT and CDR2 is FQDESV in the germline V gene (reference sequence). CDR3 loop: CASSGWTGGNNEQFF. DNA of the CDR3: TGTGCCAGCAGCGGGTGGACAGGGGGAAACAATGAGCAGTTCTTC.

This clone appeared a single time. The chain recombines TRBV19 with TRBJ2-3; 8 positions agree with TRBD2. The ends lost 7 bases at V and 3 bases at J; junction bases unmatched: 12. The CDR3 covers 16 residues. The germline gives CDR1 LNHDA, CDR2 SQIVND (reference sequence). CDR3 DNA: TGTGCCAGTACCTCACCTCGAGAGCGGGGGACAGATACGCAGTATTTT. Protein sequence: CASTSPRERGTDTQYF. Supplemented by reference TRBV19 and TRBJ2-3, the full variable domain reads DGGITQSPKYLFRKEGQNVTLSCEQNLNHDAMYWYRQDPGQGLRLIYYSQIVNDFQKGDIAEGYSVSREKKESFPLTVTSAQKNPTAFYLCASTSPRERGTDTQYFGPGTRLTVL.

V is TRBV3-1 (or the pseudogene TRBV3-2) and J is TRBJ2-1; D might be TRBD2 (5 bases). Germline-derived CDR1 and CDR2 are LGHDT and YNNKEL (reference sequence). The CDR3 spans 13 residues. Trimming removed 0 bases from V and 13 bases from J, with 13 bases in between. The CDR3 DNA reads TGTGCCAGCAGCCAAGATGAGGAACGGGGACAGTTCTTC. It codes for CASSQDEERGQFF.

The rearrangement links TRBV1 to TRBJ1-1; the table's TRBD1 call for D was not verified on the DNA. TRBV1 is a pseudogene locus. The CDR3 consists of 13 residues. The DNA of the CDR3 is TGCTTACCGACCCGGACCGGGTGGGGCGAAGCTTTCTTT. It encodes CLPTRTGWGEAFF.

The chain links TRBV29-1 to TRBJ2-5; D possibly corresponds to TRBD1 (6 bases). The germline CDR1 and CDR2 sequences are SQVTM and ANQGSEA. The CDR3 is made up of 13 amino acids. Between the trimmed V and J ends, which lost 6 bases and 2 bases, there was a span of 13 bases. Here the CDR3 reads CSVTGTTQETQYF. DNA for the CDR3: TGCAGCGTGACCGGGACAACACAAGAGACCCAGTACTTC.

The chain joins TRBV2 to TRBJ1-6; D possibly corresponds to TRBD1 (5 bases). This CDR3 has 15 amino acids. In germline, CDR1 is SNHLY, CDR2 FYNNEI. Trimming pared 3 bases from V and 10 bases from J, leaving 16 bases between. CDR3 in DNA: TGTGCCAGCAGTGACGCCAGGGCAGCCAGATCACCCCTCCACTTT. Its protein is CASSDARAARSPLHF.

This chain connects TRBV7-2 to TRBJ1-2; TRBD1 matches at 9 bases. The CDR3 runs to 15 residues. V shed 5 bases, J shed 0 bases, and the junction held 4 bases outside the gene matches. Germline-derived CDR1 and CDR2 are SGHTA and FQGNSA. The CDR3 DNA sequence: TGTGCCAGCAGCCCCGGGACAGGGACTAACTATGGCTACACCTTC. Translating gives CASSPGTGTNYGYTF.

J is TRBJ2-2 and V is TRBV7-2, with D hard to call. Trimming left V 5 bases short and J 0 bases short, with 13 bases between. The CDR3 contains 16 residues. Germline V CDR1 and CDR2: SGHTA, FQGNSA. The CDR3 nucleotides are TGTGCCAGCAGCGCCCGGAGCAGCGCGAACACCGGGGAGCTGTTTTTT. This gives the protein CASSARSSANTGELFF.

The V gene is TRBV2, the J gene TRBJ2-3; the match to TRBD2 covers 7 bases. The V segment lost 6 bases and the J segment 1 base; nucleotides outside the gene matches: 10. The CDR3 runs to 16 residues. Germline loops: CDR1 SNHLY, CDR2 FYNNEI. The DNA of the CDR3 is TGTGCCAGCAGGAGAGGTGGTGCGGGGGGCACAGATACGCAGTATTTT. The encoded protein is CASRRGGAGGTDTQYF.

The J gene is TRBJ2-7, the V gene TRBV9; possible D gene TRBD1, 6 bases. Trimming pared 4 bases from V and 0 bases from J, leaving 11 bases between. CDR1 is SGDLS and CDR2 is YYNGEE in the germline V gene. The CDR3 extends over 14 amino acids. The CDR3: CASSLDSFSYEQYF. The CDR3 bases are TGTGCCAGCAGCCTGGACAGTTTCTCCTACGAGCAGTACTTC.

The rearrangement uses TRBV12-3 or TRBV12-4 and TRBJ2-4; perhaps TRBD2 as D (6 bases). The CDR3 sequence is 13 residues long. Trimming cost V 3 bases and J 6 bases, with 9 bases left between them. CDR3 sequence reads: CASSFGGGNIQYF. CDR3 bases: TGTGCCAGCAGTTTTGGGGGAGGAAACATTCAGTACTTC.

The gene calls are TRBV12-3 or TRBV12-4 and TRBJ1-1; D remains ambiguous. CDR3 length: 12 residues. The V end was cut by 5 bases, the J end by 6 bases, with 10 bases between. The CDR3 sequence is CASSPVIAEAFF. The CDR3 DNA reads TGTGCCAGCAGTCCAGTAATCGCTGAAGCTTTCTTT.